Below, 30 T cell receptor beta chains from the same sample are listed, as sequenced in a study of T cells in Graves' hyperthyroidism and ophthalmopathy. TCR beta CDR3 sequences were amplified from RNA transcripts. TCR CDR3 regions were first amplified by RT-PCR with HTBI primers. In TCRdb, the multiplex PCR reads were re-called with MiXCR into one record per CDR3 protein. The sample records 450,000 to 700,000 distinct CDR3 sequences, under 60% being singletons. The specimen sequenced was peripheral blood or thyroid tissue (not recorded which). The receptors were gathered from an adult woman with Graves' disease, either hyperthyroidism or ophthalmopathy (not recorded which).

This clonotype was seen repeatedly, ten times or more. V and J are TRBV9 and TRBJ1-2, with 8 bases identical to TRBD1. The germline V gene encodes CDR1 SGDLS and CDR2 YYNGEE. The CDR3 loop spans 14 amino acids. V lost 4 bases, J lost 7 bases, and 9 bases stayed unmatched. CDR3 sequence (DNA): TGTGCCAGCAGCTACACAGGGGGATTTGGTGGCTACACCTTC. As protein: CASSYTGGFGGYTF. The full variable domain, completed using reference TRBV9 and TRBJ1-2, is DSGVTQTPKHLITATGQRVTLRCSPRSGDLSVYWYQQSLDQGLQFLIQYYNGEERAKGNILERFSAQQFPDLHSELNLSSLELGDSALYFCASSYTGGFGGYTFGSGTRLTVV.

This chain uses TRBV10-3 with TRBJ2-1; 8 positions match TRBD2. Per germline, CDR1 ENHRY and CDR2 SYGVKD. This CDR3 is 15 amino acids long. V trimming: 3 bases; J trimming: 3 bases; junction bases outside the gene matches: 4. DNA of the CDR3: TGTGCCATCAGTGATCGTACTAGCGGCTACAATGAGCAGTTCTTC. The encoded protein is CAISDRTSGYNEQFF.

The J gene is TRBJ1-4, the V gene TRBV10-3; a weak D match, TRBD1 (5 bases). Germline V lookup: CDR1 ENHRY, CDR2 SYGVKD. This CDR3 is 13 amino acids long. Trimming took 2 bases from V and 8 from J, leaving 9 bases between them. CDR3 protein: CAISEEGKEKLFF. The CDR3 nucleotides are TGTGCCATCAGTGAGGAGGGGAAGGAAAAACTGTTTTTT.

In this sample, this clonotype turned up a few times. V usage is TRBV28 and J usage is TRBJ2-7, with D perhaps TRBD1 or TRBD2 (5 bases each). Germline V CDR1 and CDR2: MDHEN, SYDVKM. The germline V and J ends were trimmed by 3 bases and 5 bases, with 11 bases remaining between them. This CDR3 region has 13 residues. As DNA, the CDR3 is TGTGCCAGCAGTTTCCAGGGAGTCGACGAGCAGTACTTC. Residues: CASSFQGVDEQYF.

The table lists this clonotype with many counts. The chain employs TRBV13 and TRBJ1-4, with D tentatively TRBD1 (5 bases). The CDR3 spans 14 residues. Germline V gene sequence: CDR1 PRHDT, CDR2 FYEKMQ (reference sequence). With 4 bases removed from V and 5 bases from J, the gap between germline ends came to 11 bases. CDR3 in amino acids: CASSSTDSNEKLFF. The CDR3 coding sequence is TGTGCCAGCAGCTCGACAGACTCAAATGAAAAACTGTTTTTT.

V usage is TRBV9 and J usage is TRBJ1-4, with D possibly being TRBD1 (5 bases). V dropped 3 bases and J dropped 3 bases, with 24 bases sitting between them. The CDR3 is 19 residues long. Per the germline V gene, CDR1 is SGDLS and CDR2 is YYNGEE. DNA of the CDR3: TGTGCCAGCAGCGCCCTCGGACAAGACGGGACCGGAGCTAATGAAAAACTGTTTTTT. It is translated as CASSALGQDGTGANEKLFF.

The sample holds a few counts of this clonotype. The CDR3 DNA reads as TGTGCCAGCAGCCTTGGAGGGAGGGTGGCCGGAAACACCATATATTTT. Encoded protein: CASSLGGRVAGNTIYF. The chain recombines TRBV9 with TRBJ1-3; no clear D gene. The length of the CDR3 is 16 residues. Germline lookup yields CDR1 SGDLS and CDR2 YYNGEE. V shed 4 bases and J shed 4 bases, with 18 bases lying between them.

This rearrangement joins TRBV27 to TRBJ1-5; TRBD1 is a possible D gene (5 bases). Germline values: CDR1 MNHEY, CDR2 SMNVEV (reference sequence). V was clipped by 3 bases and J by 8 bases, with 11 bases between them. There are 13 residues in the CDR3. The CDR3 DNA reads TGTGCCAGCAGTTTCCGGGGGGTCGAGCCCCAGCATTTT. Residues: CASSFRGVEPQHF.

The genes are TRBV7-9 and TRBJ1-2, with no clear D. V lost 5 bases and J 4 bases, leaving 11 bases between the germline ends. Germline-derived CDR1 and CDR2 are SEHNR and FQNEAQ (reference sequence). CDR3 length: 13 residues. The CDR3 coding sequence is TGTGCCAGCAGCCAACGACCCGTCTATGGCTACACCTTC. Translation gives CASSQRPVYGYTF. Full variable domain (outside the CDR3, taken from reference TRBV7-9 and TRBJ1-2): DTGVSQNPRHKITKRGQNVTFRCDPISEHNRLYWYRQTLGQGPEFLTYFQNEAQLEKSRLLSDRFSAERPKGSFSTLEIQRTEQGDSAMYLCASSQRPVYGYTFGSGTRLTVV.

V usage is TRBV7-9 and J usage is TRBJ2-5, with 7 bases identical to TRBD2. J lost 5 bases, V lost 2 bases, and 14 bases had no gene match. The CDR3 contains 17 residues. Germline V gene lookup returns CDR1 SEHNR and CDR2 FQNEAQ (reference sequence). For the CDR3, the DNA is TGTGCCAGCAGCTTATCGGGCGGGGGACTGCGGGGTGAGACCCAGTACTTC. Its protein product is CASSLSGGGLRGETQYF.

This clonotype showed up just a few times. The rearrangement uses TRBV6-1 and TRBJ1-5, with 7 bases matching TRBD1. Germline values: CDR1 MNHNS, CDR2 SASEGT. The CDR3 is 17 amino acids. With 8 bases clipped from V and 4 bases from J, the junction kept 17 bases outside the gene matches. CDR3 protein: CASYHPLDREGNQPQHF. Written as DNA, the CDR3 is TGTGCCAGCTACCACCCTTTAGACAGGGAGGGGAATCAGCCCCAGCATTTT.

At least ten counts were recorded for this clonotype. The chain carries TRBV11-2 and TRBJ2-5; 7 bases map to TRBD1. CDR3 length: 14 residues. V dropped 4 bases and J dropped 5; count of bases not matched to a gene: 7. The germline V gene encodes CDR1 SGHAT and CDR2 FQNNGV. DNA of the CDR3: TGTGCCAGCAGCTCGGACAGGATCACGGAGACCCAGTACTTC. Protein sequence: CASSSDRITETQYF.

This clonotype occurred many times. The chain is built from TRBV2 and TRBJ2-7; D is unresolved. Germline CDR1 SNHLY, CDR2 FYNNEI. The CDR3 has 12 residues. Trimming cost V 2 bases and J 5 bases, with 7 bases left between them. The CDR3 spells CASSERINEQYF. The CDR3 nucleotides are TGTGCCAGCAGTGAACGCATCAACGAGCAGTACTTC.

This rearrangement joins TRBV29-1 to TRBJ1-1; TRBD1 matches at 8 bases. V gave up 5 bases and J gave up 6 bases; unmatched junction bases: 5. There are 12 residues in the CDR3. Germline CDR1 is SQVTM and CDR2 is ANQGSEA. The CDR3 loop reads CSVPSGGPEAFF. CDR3 bases: TGCAGCGTTCCTTCAGGGGGCCCTGAAGCTTTCTTT.

J is TRBJ1-4 and V is TRBV12-3 or TRBV12-4; weak D call: TRBD1 (6 bases). Trimming stripped 2 bases from V and 6 bases from J, with 10 bases between. CDR3 length equals 14 residues. This chain's CDR3 is CASSLWTDYEKLFF. For the CDR3, the DNA is TGTGCCAGCAGTTTATGGACAGACTATGAAAAACTGTTTTTT.

This chain joins TRBV10-3 and TRBJ2-2; 7 nucleotides match TRBD2. This CDR3 is built from 14 residues. Per germline, CDR1 ENHRY and CDR2 SYGVKD. V lost 1 base and J lost 11; bases outside the gene matches: 7. CDR3 in amino acids: CAISEWRESGELFF. The CDR3 nucleotides read TGTGCCATCAGTGAGTGGCGGGAGTCGGGTGAGCTGTTTTTT.

A single count supports this clonotype. This chain links TRBV19 with TRBJ2-5; D not certain. Germline assignment: CDR1 LNHDA and CDR2 SQIVND (reference sequence). The CDR3 consists of 15 residues. Trimming shortened V by 0 bases and J by 9 bases, and 17 bases separated the two germline ends. DNA of the CDR3: TGTGCCAGTAGTATAGATGGCTTTCAGGATCAGCCCCAGTACTTC. Amino acids: CASSIDGFQDQPQYF.

This chain joins TRBV20-1 and TRBJ2-2; D gene uncertain. This CDR3 comprises 14 residues. CDR1 DFQATT and CDR2 SNEGSKA come from the germline V gene (reference sequence). Deletions cut 6 bases from V and 1 base from J, with 12 bases between. The chain's CDR3 is CSAILSGNTGELFF. CDR3 DNA: TGCAGTGCAATCCTATCCGGGAACACCGGGGAGCTGTTTTTT.

This clonotype was detected only a few times. This chain links TRBV29-1 with TRBJ1-2; D remains ambiguous. Germline loops: CDR1 SQVTM, CDR2 ANQGSEA. The CDR3 runs 10 residues. Trimming removed 5 bases at V and 8 bases at J, with 9 bases between. The CDR3 coding sequence is TGCAGCGTTAGGGCGGAGGGCTACACCTTC. Its translation: CSVRAEGYTF.

The CDR3 region is CAIRRAQGYGYTF. Here the CDR3 DNA reads TGTGCCATCAGAAGAGCCCAGGGTTATGGCTACACCTTC. This chain joins TRBV10-3 and TRBJ1-2; possibly TRBD1 for D (5 bases). The ends were cut back, 6 bases at V and 5 bases at J, with 13 bases in the middle. From germline, CDR1 is ENHRY and CDR2 SYGVKD. This CDR3 is 13 amino acids long.

The V and J genes are TRBV9 and TRBJ2-7; 10 nucleotides align to TRBD1. Per germline, CDR1 SGDLS and CDR2 YYNGEE. V was pared by 3 bases and J by 1 base, with 4 bases of the junction left unmatched. The CDR3 runs to 15 residues. The CDR3 coding sequence is TGTGCCAGCAGCGGACCGGGACAGGGGTCCTACGAGCAGTACTTC. Encoded protein: CASSGPGQGSYEQYF.

This chain uses TRBV12-3 or TRBV12-4 with TRBJ2-3; D is perhaps TRBD1 (6 bases). This CDR3 has 14 residues. CDR3 DNA: TGTGCTAGTGGTTTGGACAGCACCACAGATACGCAGTATTTT. Amino acids: CASGLDSTTDTQYF.

This clonotype has ten or more counts. V usage is TRBV13 and J usage is TRBJ2-7; 10 bases are a match to TRBD2. This CDR3 is built from 16 residues. Losses at the gene ends were 2 bases for V and 4 bases for J; bases not matched to a gene: 8. CDR1 PRHDT and CDR2 FYEKMQ come from the germline V gene (reference sequence). DNA of the CDR3: TGTGCCAGCAGCTTAAATCTTAGCGGGAGGTCGTACGAGCAGTACTTC. Translated, it gives CASSLNLSGRSYEQYF.

The V and J genes are TRBV10-2 and TRBJ2-7, with TRBD1 identical over 11 bases. Trimming at V came to 5 bases and at J to 2 bases, leaving 8 bases not matched to a gene. This CDR3 region has 16 residues. The germline CDR1 and CDR2 sequences are WSHSY and SAAADI. The CDR3 coding sequence is TGCGCCAGCAGTCAATCCCCGGGACAGGGGGCCTACGAGCAGTACTTC. Protein sequence: CASSQSPGQGAYEQYF.

There are many counts of this clonotype. V is TRBV28 and J is TRBJ2-7, with a possible D match to TRBD2 (5 bases). The germline V gene has CDR1 MDHEN and CDR2 SYDVKM. Trimming left V 7 bases short and J 3 bases short, with 16 bases between. This CDR3 region has 14 residues. The CDR3 nucleotides are TGTGCCAGCACCCCTCCGAGTGCGGGCTACGAGCAGTACTTC. It specifies CASTPPSAGYEQYF.

This clonotype was found many times. The rearrangement uses TRBV20-1 and TRBJ1-3; D call uncertain. The germline V gene encodes CDR1 DFQATT and CDR2 SNEGSKA (reference sequence). This CDR3 spans 13 amino acids. The ends were cut back, 3 bases at V and 2 bases at J, with 8 bases in the middle. The CDR3 sequence: CSASKAAGNTIYF. Here the CDR3 DNA reads TGCAGTGCTAGCAAGGCGGCTGGAAACACCATATATTTT.

This clonotype appeared a few times. The chain recombines TRBV6-6 with TRBJ2-7; the D gene is possibly TRBD1 (6 bases). The V end was cut by 0 bases, the J end by 3 bases, with 9 bases between. This CDR3 region has 14 residues. The V gene's germline CDR1 is MNHNY and CDR2 SVGAGI (reference sequence). CDR3: CASSYSEGVYEQYF. The DNA for the CDR3 is TGTGCCAGCAGTTACTCCGAGGGGGTCTACGAGCAGTACTTC.

The chain carries TRBV29-1 and TRBJ2-7, with a possible D match to TRBD2 (6 bases). Trimming shortened V by 6 bases and J by 2 bases, and 17 bases separated the two germline ends. The CDR3 sequence is 14 residues long. Germline CDR1 is SQVTM and CDR2 is ANQGSEA. Here the CDR3 reads CSVAGGNAPYEQYF. CDR3 DNA: TGCAGCGTCGCCGGGGGTAATGCCCCCTACGAGCAGTACTTC.

The chain is built from TRBV29-1 and TRBJ2-7, with 7 nucleotides matching TRBD1. V was clipped by 8 bases and J by 2 bases; unmatched bases: 6. CDR3 length: 12 amino acids. CDR1 and CDR2 from the germline V gene are SQVTM and ANQGSEA. CDR3 sequence reads: CSWDGQAYEQYF. CDR3 in DNA: TGCAGCTGGGACGGACAGGCCTACGAGCAGTACTTC.

The chain employs TRBV10-3 and TRBJ1-1, with TRBD1 matching over 9 bases. Germline V gene sequence: CDR1 ENHRY, CDR2 SYGVKD. CDR3 length equals 16 residues. With 3 bases clipped from V and 1 base from J, the junction kept 6 bases outside the gene matches. The CDR3 loop is CAISDPGTGKNTEAFF. In DNA, the CDR3 is TGTGCCATCAGTGACCCCGGGACAGGGAAGAACACTGAAGCTTTCTTT.